One and the same sample provided the 24 T cell receptor beta chains below, sequenced in a study of blood T cells in healthy people across ages. The second PCR ran 7 to 11 cycles with a sample-barcoded 5' primer and J-beta primers. A single record per CDR3 protein comes from TCRdb applying MiXCR to the 5' RACE reads. The sample lists 650,000 to 1,000,000 distinct CDR3 sequences; about 34% were seen once. The sample taken for sequencing was blood. The receptors stem from a man between 18 and 35 years old in good health.

This clonotype was counted at least ten times. V gene TRBV29-1 combines with J gene TRBJ2-7; TRBD2 might be the D (5 bases). The germline CDR1 and CDR2 sequences are SQVTM and ANQGSEA. The CDR3 contains 17 residues. The V and J ends lost 2 bases and 3 bases respectively, with 23 bases between them. The CDR3 spells CSVESGTSGGILYEQYF. CDR3 bases: TGCAGCGTTGAAAGCGGCACCTCGGGCGGAATCCTCTACGAGCAGTACTTC.

The genes are TRBV7-6 and TRBJ1-4; a possible D gene is TRBD1 (6 bases). From germline, CDR1 is SGHVS and CDR2 FNYEAQ. Trimming pared 5 bases from V and 6 bases from J, leaving 13 bases between. CDR3 length: 14 residues. In DNA form, the CDR3 reads TGTGCCAGCAGCCATAACCACAGGGATGAAAAACTGTTTTTT. Amino acids: CASSHNHRDEKLFF.

This clonotype was found a few times. The V call is TRBV21-1, the J call TRBJ2-1; TRBD2, the D gene given by the table, was not confirmed from the DNA. TRBV21-1 is termed a pseudogene. The CDR3 extends over 14 amino acids. The CDR3, as DNA: TGTGCCAGCAGCAAACGGAGGGGAGACGATGAGCAGTTCTTC. Amino acids: CASSKRRGDDEQFF.

This clonotype came up a few times. The genes are TRBV4-3 and TRBJ2-1, with unresolved D. The J call is uncertain, as TRBJ2-7 better fits the DNA end. The CDR3 runs to 15 residues. Germline CDR1 reads LGHNA; CDR2 reads YSLEER. The CDR3 DNA reads TGCGCCAGCAGCCAAACGCCTGGCTCCTACAATGAGCAGTACTTC. Translating gives CASSQTPGSYNEQYF.

The sample holds many counts of this clonotype. The chain joins TRBV2 to TRBJ1-5; no firm D call. Between the trimmed V and J ends, which lost 5 bases and 4 bases, there was a span of 12 bases. The CDR3 is made up of 14 amino acids. CDR1 SNHLY and CDR2 FYNNEI come from the germline V gene. CDR3 bases: TGTGCCAGCAGTCCTTTCGCAGGTAATCAGCCCCAGCATTTT. It encodes CASSPFAGNQPQHF. Full variable domain (missing parts from reference TRBV2 and TRBJ1-5): EPEVTQTPSHQVTQMGQEVILRCVPISNHLYFYWYRQILGQKVEFLVSFYNNEISEKSEIFDDQFSVERPDGSNFTLKIRSTKLEDSAMYFCASSPFAGNQPQHFGDGTRLSIL.

This clonotype was seen a few times. The chain joins TRBV3-1 to TRBJ1-1; no firm D call. The ends were cut back, 1 base at V and 1 base at J, with 10 bases in the middle. Germline CDR1 and CDR2: LGHDT and YNNKEL (reference sequence). This CDR3 contains 15 residues. In DNA form, the CDR3 reads TGTGCCAGCAGCCAAGCCCGGGGAGGGAACACTGAAGCTTTCTTT. This sequence encodes CASSQARGGNTEAFF.

About this clonotype itself: A much bigger clone sits one base away, suggesting this may be a read error. The chain employs TRBV9 and TRBJ2-5; tentatively, D is TRBD2 (6 bases). The V gene lost 5 bases and the J gene lost 1 base, with 15 bases spanning the gap. The CDR3 extends over 15 amino acids. Germline CDR1 SGDLS, CDR2 YYNGEE. This chain's CDR3 is CASSYGRAGQETQYF. CDR3 coding DNA: TGTGCCAGCAGTTATGGACGAGCGGGCCAAGAGACCCAGTACTTC.

A few counts support this clonotype. V usage is TRBV18 and J usage is TRBJ2-1; 8 bases are a match to TRBD1. J was trimmed by 6 bases and V by 3 bases; bases with no gene match: 7. Germline V gene sequence: CDR1 KGHSH, CDR2 LQKENI. This CDR3 has 15 amino acids. Here the CDR3 DNA reads TGTGCCAGCTCACCTACTCAGGGGGCGGGCAATGAGCAGTTCTTC. Protein sequence: CASSPTQGAGNEQFF.

This clonotype has a count of ten or more. The CDR3 sequence: CSASSPQGAEENIQYF. The CDR3 region has the DNA TGCAGTGCTAGCTCTCCACAGGGGGCCGAGGAAAACATTCAGTACTTC. The gene calls are TRBV20-1 and TRBJ2-4; TRBD1 matches at 9 bases. Germline V gene sequence: CDR1 DFQATT, CDR2 SNEGSKA (reference sequence). V was pared by 3 bases and J by 5 bases, with 11 bases of the junction left unmatched. This CDR3 is 16 amino acids long.

This clonotype was found a few times. This chain links TRBV5-6 with TRBJ2-4; no clear D gene. The CDR3 length is 12 residues. In germline, CDR1 is SGHDT, CDR2 YYEEEE. V dropped 4 bases and J dropped 3 bases, with 5 bases sitting between them. The CDR3 DNA follows: TGTGCCAGCAGCCAGGACAAAAACATTCAGTACTTC. Amino acid sequence: CASSQDKNIQYF. The variable domain in full, with the rest retrieved from reference TRBV5-6 and TRBJ2-4, is DAGVTQSPTHLIKTRGQQVTLRCSPKSGHDTVSWYQQALGQGPQFIFQYYEEEERQRGNFPDRFSGHQFPNYSSELNVNALLLGDSALYLCASSQDKNIQYFGAGTRLSVL.

The chain uses TRBV10-3 and TRBJ1-1; the D is unclear. CDR3 length: 15 residues. In germline, CDR1 is ENHRY, CDR2 SYGVKD. Trimming took 8 bases from V and 2 from J, leaving 18 bases between them. CDR3 sequence (DNA): TGTGCCATCGGCCAGACCGGGAACAGTAACACTGAAGCTTTCTTT. It codes for CAIGQTGNSNTEAFF.

This clonotype has only one observation. V and J are TRBV24-1 and TRBJ2-7; a weak D match, TRBD1 (6 bases). Germline CDR1 is KGHDR and CDR2 is SFDVKD. The CDR3 runs 16 residues. V was trimmed by 4 bases and J by 7 bases, leaving 22 bases between them. The CDR3 DNA is TGTGCCACCAGTGACCCGCCGGCCACAGGGAGCAATGAGCAGTACTTC. This encodes CATSDPPATGSNEQYF.

With regard to this clonotype: A read error may produce the germline difference seen at one junction end. The genes are TRBV20-1 and TRBJ1-4; D not certain. Germline assignment: CDR1 DFQATT and CDR2 SNEGSKA (reference sequence). This CDR3 is 15 amino acids long. In DNA, the CDR3 is TGCAGTGCTAGAGACCCCGCGGGCCGTAATGAAAAGCTGTTTTTT. Protein: CSARDPAGRNEKLFF.

The CDR3: CASSYSKGQANTGELFF. The CDR3 nucleotides read TGTGCCAGCAGTTACTCCAAGGGACAGGCTAACACCGGGGAGCTGTTTTTT. The chain is built from TRBV6-5 and TRBJ2-2; 8 nucleotides line up with TRBD1. V shed 0 bases, J shed 2 bases, and the junction held 5 bases outside the gene matches. Germline CDR1 MNHEY, CDR2 SVGAGI. CDR3 length equals 17 residues.

In its sample, this clonotype was seen once. The chain is built from TRBV2 and TRBJ2-7, with 9 bases that match TRBD2. The germline CDR1 and CDR2 sequences are SNHLY and FYNNEI. The CDR3 sequence is 16 residues long. V shed 3 bases and J 7 bases; nucleotides not matched to a gene: 13. Written as DNA, the CDR3 is TGTGCCAGCAGTGATTTGGCGACTAGCGGCTACAATGAGCAGTACTTC. This sequence encodes CASSDLATSGYNEQYF.

V is TRBV4-2 and J is TRBJ2-1; tentatively, D is TRBD1 (5 bases). The germline V gene has CDR1 LGHNA and CDR2 YNFKEQ. V was trimmed by 0 bases and J by 8 bases, leaving 17 bases between them. The CDR3 has 16 amino acids. The chain's CDR3 is CASSQDGARRGDEQFF. CDR3 nucleotide sequence: TGTGCCAGCAGCCAAGATGGGGCCAGGCGAGGCGATGAGCAGTTCTTC.

The chain joins TRBV20-1 to TRBJ2-5; 10 bases align to TRBD2. The CDR3 is made up of 15 amino acids. Germline V gene lookup returns CDR1 DFQATT and CDR2 SNEGSKA (reference sequence). The V segment lost 0 bases and the J segment 6 bases; nucleotides outside the gene matches: 7. The CDR3 protein is CSAREPSGGIKTQYF. In DNA form, the CDR3 reads TGCAGTGCTAGAGAGCCTAGCGGGGGTATAAAGACCCAGTACTTC.

Note on this clonotype: Given a much more abundant clone one base away, this may be a read error. This chain joins TRBV9 and TRBJ2-3; D might be TRBD2 (6 bases). The V gene's germline CDR1 is SGDLS and CDR2 YYNGEE. This CDR3 is 12 amino acids long. The CDR3 is CVGGDGQGTQYF. CDR3 bases: TGTGTCGGAGGGGACGGTCAGGGTACGCAGTATTTT.

The rearrangement joins TRBV20-1 to TRBJ2-1; 8 bases are shared with TRBD2. The closer fit of TRBJ2-7 to the DNA end suggests the J call may be wrong. Germline CDR1 reads DFQATT; CDR2 reads SNEGSKA (reference sequence). This CDR3 contains 15 residues. CDR3 DNA sequence: TGCAGTGCTAGAGCTCCCGGACTAGCCTACAATGAGCAGTACTTC. Amino acids: CSARAPGLAYNEQYF.

The chain employs TRBV5-1 and TRBJ2-1, with TRBD1 as a possible D gene (6 bases). CDR3 length: 15 residues. Trimming stripped 4 bases from V and 1 base from J, with 12 bases between. CDR1 is SGHRS and CDR2 is YFSETQ in the germline V gene. The CDR3, as DNA: TGCGCCAGCAGCGGTACAGGGAATTCCTACAATGAGCAGTTCTTC. Translated, it gives CASSGTGNSYNEQFF.

This clonotype came up a few times. The rearrangement joins TRBV12-3 or TRBV12-4 to TRBJ2-1; tentative D call: TRBD2 (6 bases). Trimming removed 3 bases from V and 7 bases from J, with 16 bases in between. CDR3 length: 15 residues. CDR3 in amino acids: CASSLRRAARNEQFF. The DNA of the CDR3 is TGTGCCAGCAGTTTGAGGAGGGCCGCGAGAAATGAGCAGTTCTTC.

This clonotype was seen a handful of times. The rearrangement joins TRBV6-2 or TRBV6-3 to TRBJ1-2; D is unclear. The CDR3 contains 14 residues. Germline CDR1 reads MNHEY; CDR2 reads SVGEGT. V was pared by 6 bases and J by 4 bases, with 15 bases between. CDR3 sequence: CASRYQTRAYGYTF. Written as DNA, the CDR3 is TGTGCCAGCAGATACCAGACAAGGGCCTATGGCTACACCTTC.

The rearrangement joins TRBV20-1 to TRBJ2-1; TRBD2 might be the D (5 bases). Germline-derived CDR1 and CDR2 are DFQATT and SNEGSKA (reference sequence). The CDR3 has 12 residues. Deletions cut 7 bases from V and 7 bases from J, with 14 bases between. CDR3 coding DNA: TGCAGTGGTAGGGAGACCGGGAATGAGCAGTTCTTC. Its protein is CSGRETGNEQFF.

This sequence joins TRBV15 and TRBJ2-3; 7 nucleotides line up with TRBD2. The V gene end was trimmed by 0 bases and the J gene end by 6 bases; junction bases not matched to a gene: 12. The germline V gene encodes CDR1 LNHNV and CDR2 YYDKDF (reference sequence). The CDR3 is 17 residues long. CDR3 in amino acids: CATSRDGWGGLTDTQYF. The CDR3 DNA reads as TGTGCCACCAGCAGAGATGGCTGGGGGGGATTGACGGATACGCAGTATTTT.